These T cell receptor beta chains were read from a single sample in a study of T cell responses to AZD1222 COVID-19 vaccine. The table came from immunoSEQ multiplex PCR; TCRdb's copy has only in-frame clones and leaves some out. Here the sample spans approximately 89,000 clones, roughly 88% being singletons. Sequences were derived from peripheral blood, sampled on day 0 of AZD1222 vaccination. All receptors derive from an adult in good health. Both conserved end residues are part of each CDR3. D genes are given only for firm matches. Clone size is stated in some rows and not others, as once, few, many or a class when expanded.

v_gene	d_gene	j_gene	abundance	CDR3aa	CDR3nt
TRBV6-2/TRBV6-3	.	TRBJ1-6	.	CASSYPTGRLGNSPLHF	TGTGCCAGCAGTTACCCGACAGGCCGGTTGGGGAATTCACCCCTCCACTTT
TRBV30	TRBD2	TRBJ2-1	once	CAWSTGLAAPPYNEQFF	TGTGCCTGGAGTACGGGACTAGCGGCCCCCCCCTACAATGAGCAGTTCTTC
TRBV10-2	.	TRBJ1-6	.	CASSESENSPLHF	TGCGCCAGCAGTGAAAGCGAGAATTCACCCCTCCACTTT
TRBV23-1	TRBD1	TRBJ2-5	.	CAQPAVGTGEEETQYF	TGCGCCCAACCAGCAGTAGGGACAGGGGAGGAGGAGACCCAGTACTTC
TRBV28	TRBD1	TRBJ1-1	.	CASSYTGGRTEAFF	TGTGCCAGCAGTTATACAGGGGGGAGGACTGAAGCTTTCTTT
TRBV10-3	.	TRBJ1-4	few	CAIRQTGTENEKLFF	TGTGCCATCAGACAAACCGGGACGGAGAATGAAAAACTGTTTTTT
TRBV30	.	TRBJ2-5	.	CAWSVGGAGETQYF	TGTGCCTGGAGTGTAGGGGGGGCAGGAGAGACCCAGTACTTC
TRBV28	.	TRBJ2-7	.	CASSPSPYEQYF	TGTGCCAGCAGTCCATCCCCCTACGAGCAGTACTTC
TRBV28	TRBD1	TRBJ1-1	.	CASSSRGAGNTEAFF	TGTGCCAGCAGTTCCAGGGGGGCCGGGAACACTGAAGCTTTCTTT
TRBV19	.	TRBJ1-1	.	CASSISGRRAFF	TGTGCCAGTAGTATTTCGGGAAGAAGAGCTTTCTTT
TRBV30	TRBD1	TRBJ2-7	.	CAWSPGTGGYEQYF	TGTGCCTGGAGTCCAGGGACAGGGGGCTACGAGCAGTACTTC
TRBV30	TRBD1	TRBJ1-5	.	CAWSAGGWDQPQHF	TGTGCCTGGAGTGCAGGGGGCTGGGATCAGCCCCAGCATTTT
TRBV3-1/TRBV3-2	.	TRBJ1-2	.	CASSPDPGPRGYTF	TGTGCCAGCAGCCCAGATCCGGGGCCGCGGGGCTACACCTTC
TRBV5-1	.	TRBJ1-2	few	CASSPGFETNYGYTF	TGCGCCAGCAGCCCGGGTTTCGAGACCAACTATGGCTACACCTTC
TRBV30	TRBD1	TRBJ1-5	.	CAWSPPGGLNQPQHF	TGTGCCTGGAGTCCCCCAGGGGGGCTCAATCAGCCCCAGCATTTT
TRBV5-1	TRBD1	TRBJ1-1	.	CASSLGQGITEAFF	TGCGCCAGCAGCTTGGGACAGGGGATCACTGAAGCTTTCTTT
TRBV4-2	.	TRBJ2-6	.	CASSRVSSSDLLSGANVLTF	TGTGCCAGCAGCCGCGTCAGCTCCTCGGACTTGCTCTCTGGGGCCAACGTCCTGACTTTC
TRBV6-4	.	TRBJ2-3	.	CASSDSRSSTDTQYF	TGTGCCAGCAGTGACTCTAGGTCTAGCACTGATACGCAGTATTTT
TRBV18	.	TRBJ2-7	.	CASSPPSGSYEQYF	TGTGCCAGCTCACCACCGTCGGGTTCCTACGAGCAGTACTTC
TRBV2	TRBD1	TRBJ1-2	.	CASSGTGEDGYTF	TGTGCCAGCAGTGGGACAGGGGAAGATGGCTACACCTTC
TRBV28	.	TRBJ1-1	.	CASRANTEAFF	TGTGCCAGCAGGGCGAACACTGAAGCTTTCTTT
TRBV3-1/TRBV3-2	TRBD2	TRBJ2-3	.	CASSQGGDTQYF	TGTGCCAGCAGCCAGGGGGGGGATACGCAGTATTTT
TRBV3-1/TRBV3-2	.	TRBJ2-5	.	CASSQDLLQDSWSETQYF	TGTGCCAGCAGCCAAGATCTACTACAAGATAGTTGGTCAGAGACCCAGTACTTC
TRBV7-8	TRBD1	TRBJ1-3	.	CASSSHPGQGANTIYF	TGTGCCAGCAGCTCCCACCCGGGACAGGGGGCAAACACCATATATTTT
TRBV10-3	.	TRBJ2-5	.	CAISNGAAETQYF	TGTGCCATCAGTAATGGGGCGGCAGAGACCCAGTACTTC
TRBV6-2/TRBV6-3	TRBD1	TRBJ1-5	.	CASCYETGDGLLSNQPQHF	TGTGCCAGCTGTTATGAGACAGGGGATGGCCTGTTGAGCAATCAGCCCCAGCATTTT
TRBV5-1	.	TRBJ1-2	.	CASSPGGPPAYGYTF	TGCGCCAGCAGCCCCGGGGGCCCTCCGGCCTATGGCTACACCTTC
TRBV12-3/TRBV12-4	.	TRBJ1-1	once	CASSLVRVKAFF	TGTGCCAGCAGTTTAGTAAGGGTGAAAGCTTTCTTT
TRBV20-1	.	TRBJ1-2	.	CSASDREYGYTF	TGCAGTGCTAGTGATAGGGAATATGGCTACACCTTC
TRBV5-4	TRBD1	TRBJ2-7	once	CASSWTGRPLYEQYF	TGTGCCAGCAGCTGGACAGGGCGGCCCCTCTACGAGCAGTACTTC
TRBV19	.	TRBJ1-5	.	CASSTRGGGGQPQHF	TGTGCCAGTAGTACCAGGGGAGGGGGAGGACAGCCCCAGCATTTT
TRBV10-3	.	TRBJ2-1	.	CAISESPPTTYNEQFF	TGTGCCATCAGTGAGTCACCTCCCACTACCTACAATGAGCAGTTCTTC
TRBV6-2/TRBV6-3	.	TRBJ2-6	.	CASSQVSPPGANVLTF	TGTGCCAGCAGTCAGGTATCCCCACCTGGGGCCAACGTCCTGACTTTC
TRBV6-5	.	TRBJ2-7	.	CASRQGTGYEQYF	TGTGCCAGCAGGCAAGGGACGGGGTACGAGCAGTACTTC
TRBV24-1	.	TRBJ2-1	.	CATSGTGRNEQFF	TGTGCCACCAGTGGAACAGGGAGGAATGAGCAGTTCTTC
TRBV19	.	TRBJ2-1	.	CASSRLAINEQFF	TGTGCCAGTAGTCGTCTAGCCATCAATGAGCAGTTCTTC
TRBV9	.	TRBJ2-7	.	CASSVGPGAGYEQYF	TGTGCCAGCAGCGTAGGGCCAGGGGCGGGCTACGAGCAGTACTTC
TRBV30	TRBD1	TRBJ1-1	.	CAWRGQGNTEAFF	TGTGCCTGGAGGGGACAGGGGAACACTGAAGCTTTCTTT
TRBV7-2	.	TRBJ2-7	.	CASSFGTQSYEQYF	TGTGCCAGCAGCTTTGGGACACAGTCCTACGAGCAGTACTTC
TRBV3-1/TRBV3-2	.	TRBJ1-3	.	CASSQDPLFLTAGNTIYF	TGTGCCAGCAGCCAAGATCCTCTGTTTTTGACAGCCGGAAACACCATATATTTT
TRBV7-2	TRBD2	TRBJ2-1	.	CASSLGGSGGYYNEQFF	TGTGCCAGCAGCTTAGGTGGTAGCGGGGGTTACTACAATGAGCAGTTCTTC
TRBV9	TRBD1	TRBJ1-1	.	CASSDRQGSNTEAFF	TGTGCCAGCAGCGATCGACAGGGTTCTAACACTGAAGCTTTCTTT
TRBV2	.	TRBJ2-2	.	CASSERVGAWGELFF	TGTGCCAGCAGTGAGAGAGTGGGGGCGTGGGGGGAGCTGTTTTTT
TRBV30	.	TRBJ2-3	.	CAWSGNLPDTQYF	TGTGCCTGGAGTGGAAACCTCCCAGATACGCAGTATTTT
TRBV7-9	TRBD2	TRBJ2-1	.	CASSFSGGAYNEQFF	TGTGCCAGCAGCTTTAGCGGGGGGGCCTACAATGAGCAGTTCTTC
TRBV15	TRBD1	TRBJ2-7	.	CATSSDQITGGRDEQYF	TGTGCCACCAGCAGCGACCAAATCACAGGGGGCCGAGACGAGCAGTACTTC
TRBV19	TRBD1	TRBJ2-7	.	CASSPGQGVYEQYF	TGTGCCAGTAGTCCCGGACAGGGAGTCTACGAGCAGTACTTC
TRBV3-1/TRBV3-2	.	TRBJ2-2	.	CASSQGFQGWTGELFF	TGTGCCAGCAGCCAAGGGTTCCAGGGATGGACCGGGGAGCTGTTTTTT
TRBV11-3	.	TRBJ2-2	.	CASSLGGVTGELFF	TGTGCCAGCAGCTTAGGGGGTGTCACCGGGGAGCTGTTTTTT
TRBV18	.	TRBJ2-5	.	CASSQTRESQYF	TGTGCCAGCTCTCAGACCCGTGAGTCCCAGTACTTC
TRBV28	TRBD1	TRBJ1-2	.	CASSYRTGGSRGYTF	TGTGCCAGCAGTTACCGGACAGGGGGCAGTCGTGGCTACACCTTC